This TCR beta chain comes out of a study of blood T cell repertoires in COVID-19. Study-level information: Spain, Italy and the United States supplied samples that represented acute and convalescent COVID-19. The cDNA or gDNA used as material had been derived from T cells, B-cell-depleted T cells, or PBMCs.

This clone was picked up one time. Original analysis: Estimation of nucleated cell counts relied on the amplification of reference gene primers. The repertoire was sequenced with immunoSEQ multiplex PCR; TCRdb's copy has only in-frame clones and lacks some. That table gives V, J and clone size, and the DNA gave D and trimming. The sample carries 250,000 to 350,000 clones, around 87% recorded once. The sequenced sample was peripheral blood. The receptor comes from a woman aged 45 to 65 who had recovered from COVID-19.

The CDR3 DNA follows: TGTGCCAGCAGACGGCCCGGGACTGGACAAGAGACCCAGTACTTC. This sequence encodes CASRRPGTGQETQYF. The rearrangement links TRBV6-6 to TRBJ2-5; tentatively, D is TRBD2 (6 bases). Trimming stripped 6 bases from V and 2 bases from J, with 16 bases between. The CDR3 spans 15 residues. Germline assignment: CDR1 MNHNY and CDR2 SVGAGI (reference sequence).